A single sample gave rise to the 21 T cell receptor beta chains below, sequenced in a study of blood T cell repertoires in COVID-19. Repertoires were generated with immunoSEQ multiplex PCR, while TCRdb's copy carries only in-frame clones and drops some. The table has over 300,000 clones, roughly 85% seen once. Sequenced sample: peripheral blood. These receptors originate from a human donor in a cohort sampled during active COVID-19.

The chain uses TRBV15 and TRBJ1-4, with D tentatively TRBD1 (5 bases). The V gene's germline CDR1 is LNHNV and CDR2 YYDKDF (reference sequence). CDR3 length equals 15 residues. Between the trimmed V and J ends, which lost 5 bases and 7 bases, there was a span of 17 bases. The CDR3 DNA reads as TGTGCCACCAGCTCTTGGAGGGACGACAGTGAAAAACTGTTTTTT. Translated, it gives CATSSWRDDSEKLFF.

The chain combines TRBV5-1 with TRBJ1-2; D not resolved. V was trimmed by 4 bases and J by 8 bases, leaving 21 bases between them. The CDR3 contains 15 residues. CDR1 is SGHRS, CDR2 YFSETQ, per germline. Written as DNA, the CDR3 is TGCGCCAGCAGCCTCGTGGGGAGATCGACCCAAGGCTACACCTTC. As protein: CASSLVGRSTQGYTF. Full variable domain (missing parts from reference TRBV5-1 and TRBJ1-2): KAGVTQTPRYLIKTRGQQVTLSCSPISGHRSVSWYQQTPGQGLQFLFEYFSETQRNKGNFPGRFSGRQFSNSRSEMNVSTLELGDSALYLCASSLVGRSTQGYTFGSGTRLTVV.

The V and J genes are TRBV14 and TRBJ1-6; no clear D gene. Trimming left V 1 base short and J 4 bases short, with 8 bases between. This CDR3 region has 15 residues. Per the germline V gene, CDR1 is SGHDN and CDR2 is FVKESK. CDR3 loop: CASSQAAGYNSPLHF. The CDR3 bases are TGTGCCAGCAGCCAAGCCGCGGGTTATAATTCACCCCTCCACTTT.

Comments on this clone: Within the sample, other DNA sequences also encode this same CDR3. Written as DNA, the CDR3 is TGTGCCAGTAGTAGAGGACAGCTCAATCAGCCCCAGCATTTT. Translated, it gives CASSRGQLNQPQHF. The gene calls are TRBV19 and TRBJ1-5, with D maybe TRBD1 (6 bases). The CDR3 is made up of 14 amino acids. Trimming took off 4 bases at V and 3 bases at J, with 10 bases between the two ends. Looked up from germline, CDR1 is LNHDA and CDR2 is SQIVND (reference sequence).

The chain's CDR3 is CASGLSDRSYGYTF. CDR3 DNA: TGTGCCAGCGGACTCTCGGACAGGAGCTATGGCTACACCTTC. The chain carries TRBV28 and TRBJ1-2, with 7 positions matching TRBD1. CDR3 length equals 14 residues. V gave up 8 bases and J gave up 4 bases; unmatched junction bases: 10. Germline V gene lookup returns CDR1 MDHEN and CDR2 SYDVKM.

This clone occurred a few times. The rearrangement links TRBV19 to TRBJ2-5; D is possibly TRBD1 (5 bases). This CDR3 has 13 residues. Trimming removed 3 bases from V and 4 bases from J, with 9 bases in between. The germline V gene encodes CDR1 LNHDA and CDR2 SQIVND (reference sequence). This chain's CDR3 is CASSIRVRETQYF. For the CDR3, the DNA is TGTGCCAGTAGTATCAGGGTTCGAGAGACCCAGTACTTC.

Ten or more counts support this clone. This chain links TRBV7-3 with TRBJ1-1, with TRBD1 matching over 9 bases. Unmatched junction bases numbered 5, after V lost 5 bases and J lost 7 bases. Germline V gene lookup returns CDR1 SGHTA and CDR2 FQGTGA. The CDR3 covers 13 residues. The CDR3 bases are TGTGCCAGCAGCCCCGGGACAGGGTATGAAGCTTTCTTT. This gives the protein CASSPGTGYEAFF.

The V and J genes are TRBV18 and TRBJ1-4; tentative D call: TRBD1 (5 bases). Between the trimmed V and J ends, which lost 3 bases and 0 bases, there was a span of 5 bases. Germline V gene lookup returns CDR1 KGHSH and CDR2 LQKENI. The CDR3 sequence is 14 residues long. CDR3 loop: CASSPTATNEKLFF. The CDR3 DNA reads TGTGCCAGCTCACCGACAGCAACTAATGAAAAACTGTTTTTT.

Details on this clone: The same CDR3 is also encoded by other DNA sequences in this sample. This chain connects TRBV5-1 to TRBJ2-7; no reliable D call. This CDR3 contains 13 residues. Trimming took 2 bases from V and 0 from J, leaving 6 bases between them. Germline V CDR1 and CDR2: SGHRS, YFSETQ. The CDR3 DNA follows: TGCGCCAGCAGCTTTAGTGGCTCCTACGAGCAGTACTTC. As protein: CASSFSGSYEQYF.

The gene calls are TRBV7-9 and TRBJ2-7; TRBD1 agrees at 9 bases. The CDR3 runs 13 residues. Germline V gene sequence: CDR1 SEHNR, CDR2 FQNEAQ (reference sequence). V shed 8 bases and J 6 bases; nucleotides not matched to a gene: 8. The CDR3 loop is CASQTGGKGEQYF. DNA of the CDR3: TGTGCCAGCCAGACAGGGGGTAAGGGCGAGCAGTACTTC.

V usage is TRBV24-1 and J usage is TRBJ2-7; D might be TRBD2 (5 bases). CDR3 length: 12 residues. Germline CDR1 KGHDR, CDR2 SFDVKD. Between the trimmed V and J ends, which lost 6 bases and 6 bases, there was a span of 11 bases. The CDR3 DNA reads as TGTGCCACCAGTCAGATACGGGGCGAGCAGTACTTC. Amino acids: CATSQIRGEQYF.

V and J are TRBV5-4 and TRBJ2-2; D call uncertain. The germline V gene has CDR1 SGHNT and CDR2 YYREEE (reference sequence). This CDR3 comprises 15 residues. The V gene lost 3 bases and the J gene lost 0 bases, with 9 bases spanning the gap. DNA of the CDR3: TGTGCCAGCAGCTCTAGGCTCTCGAACACCGGGGAGCTGTTTTTT. It encodes CASSSRLSNTGELFF.

The chain employs TRBV14 and TRBJ1-2; D unresolved. The ends were cut back, 0 bases at V and 7 bases at J, with 15 bases in the middle. CDR1 and CDR2 from the germline V gene are SGHDN and FVKESK. CDR3 length equals 15 residues. The CDR3 DNA reads as TGTGCCAGCAGCCAAGATGCTGGGAGTAGAGGTGGCTACACCTTC. Translated: CASSQDAGSRGGYTF.

As for this clone: This sample also contains other DNA sequences that code for the same CDR3. V gene TRBV6-5 combines with J gene TRBJ1-5; TRBD1 might be the D (5 bases). CDR3 length equals 14 residues. Trimming took 0 bases from V and 4 from J, leaving 7 bases between them. Germline loops: CDR1 MNHEY, CDR2 SVGAGI. CDR3 protein: CASSYSGGNQPQHF. The CDR3 bases are TGTGCCAGCAGTTACTCTGGGGGGAATCAGCCCCAGCATTTT.

This chain uses TRBV7-9 with TRBJ2-1; no firm D call. Germline CDR1 SEHNR, CDR2 FQNEAQ (reference sequence). The length of the CDR3 is 16 residues. The germline V and J ends were trimmed by 4 bases and 0 bases, with 13 bases remaining between them. For the CDR3, the DNA is TGTGCCAGCAGCTCCCTTGCAGTTGACTCCTACAATGAGCAGTTCTTC. It specifies CASSSLAVDSYNEQFF.

CDR3 in DNA: TGTGCCAGCAGTGAACGGGCACCGGGGCAGCCCCAGCATTTT. It specifies CASSERAPGQPQHF. The chain is built from TRBV6-1 and TRBJ1-5, with D unresolved. CDR1 and CDR2 (germline): MNHNS, SASEGT. Trimming took 2 bases from V and 7 from J, leaving 12 bases between them. The CDR3 consists of 14 residues.

This chain connects TRBV20-1 to TRBJ1-5, with 9 positions matching TRBD1. With 3 bases clipped from V and 9 bases from J, the junction kept 9 bases outside the gene matches. Germline V lookup: CDR1 DFQATT, CDR2 SNEGSKA (reference sequence). The CDR3 contains 14 residues. In DNA, the CDR3 is TGCAGTGCTAGTCTACCACAGGGGGCTTCGCCCCAGCATTTT. It translates to CSASLPQGASPQHF.

The V call is TRBV19, the J call TRBJ1-2; possible D gene TRBD1, 5 bases. This CDR3 is 15 amino acids long. V was pared by 5 bases and J by 8 bases, with 21 bases between. From germline, CDR1 is LNHDA and CDR2 SQIVND (reference sequence). CDR3 protein: CASSLKGLGLGGYTF. DNA for the CDR3: TGTGCCAGTAGTCTCAAGGGCCTGGGGCTAGGAGGCTACACCTTC. Full variable domain (missing parts from reference TRBV19 and TRBJ1-2): DGGITQSPKYLFRKEGQNVTLSCEQNLNHDAMYWYRQDPGQGLRLIYYSQIVNDFQKGDIAEGYSVSREKKESFPLTVTSAQKNPTAFYLCASSLKGLGLGGYTFGSGTRLTVV.

V and J are TRBV6-2 or TRBV6-3 and TRBJ2-3; D is unclear. With 4 bases removed from V and 5 bases from J, the gap between germline ends came to 13 bases. Germline V gene lookup returns CDR1 MNHEY and CDR2 SVGEGT. The CDR3 is 14 residues long. The CDR3 spells CASSWPPPLDTQYF. CDR3 bases: TGTGCCAGCAGTTGGCCACCGCCGCTAGATACGCAGTATTTT.

V and J are TRBV3-1 (or the pseudogene TRBV3-2) and TRBJ2-7; D possibly corresponds to TRBD1 (5 bases). The CDR3 is 19 amino acids. Per germline, CDR1 LGHDT and CDR2 YNNKEL (reference sequence). V was cut by 1 base and J by 2 bases, with 24 bases left in between. The CDR3 loop is CASSQAFASDSAVAYEQYF. In DNA, the CDR3 is TGTGCCAGCAGCCAAGCTTTTGCCAGTGACAGCGCCGTGGCCTACGAGCAGTACTTC.

V usage is TRBV18 and J usage is TRBJ1-5; D is unclear. V was cut by 6 bases and J by 2 bases, with 14 bases left in between. Per the germline V gene, CDR1 is KGHSH and CDR2 is LQKENI. The CDR3 runs 15 residues. This chain's CDR3 is CASSLNLLGNQPQHF. CDR3 coding DNA: TGTGCCAGCTCGCTAAACCTCCTTGGCAATCAGCCCCAGCATTTT. Filled out from reference TRBV18 and TRBJ1-5, the complete variable domain reads NAGVMQNPRHLVRRRGQEARLRCSPMKGHSHVYWYRQLPEEGLKFMVYLQKENIIDESGMPKERFSAEFPKEGPSILRIQQVVRGDSAAYFCASSLNLLGNQPQHFGDGTRLSIL.